This entry describes one T cell receptor beta chain. What it binds is not known. MiXCR was run by TCRdb on the reads, yielding one entry per CDR3 protein. The data contain a few hundred thousand distinct CDR3 sequences, over 35% of them singletons. This specimen belongs to a study of T cell repertoires in cytomegalovirus infection. Study details: Selected CMV epitopes included recently identified HLA-C-restricted ones as well as well-studied HLA-B-restricted ones.

Germline loops: CDR1 SGHTA, CDR2 FQGNSA. The CDR3 has 13 residues. Trimming left V 4 bases short and J 11 bases short, with 17 bases between. Points from the study as a whole: Clonotype analysis showed dominance of the ex vivo response by HLA-C-restricted CMV-specific TCR beta clonotypes.

This receptor was obtained from a human donor in good health (CMV status not recorded). Some clones in this sample may be carry-over from other donors' samples. The sample consisted of cultured PBMCs, taken from culture after CMV antigen stimulation. The chain links TRBV7-2 to TRBJ1-1; no clear D gene. The CDR3 protein is CASSYRPGIEAFF. CDR3 nucleotide sequence: TGTGCCAGCAGCTACCGCCCAGGTATCGAGGCTTTCTTT.